This TCR beta chain was obtained from a study of blood T cell repertoires in COVID-19. The CDR3 contains 13 residues. Trimming removed 10 bases at V and 0 bases at J, with 12 bases between. Sequencing was performed with immunoSEQ multiplex PCR; in TCRdb, only in-frame clones are kept and a portion is missing. The table lists a few hundred thousand clones, approximately 92% of them singletons, with more than 0.95% in the top ten. Clinical history reported by participants formed the basis on which cohorts were assigned. The sequencing sample was made of PBMCs or T cells enriched from blood (not recorded which). The clonotype originates from a man aged 25-45 years who had recovered from COVID-19. The J gene is TRBJ2-5, the V gene TRBV23-1, with D hard to call. TRBV23-1 is identified as an open reading frame with a role that is uncertain. CDR3 protein: CATPPQNQETQYF. Here the CDR3 DNA reads TGCGCCACCCCCCCCCAGAACCAAGAGACCCAGTACTTC.